Shown below are 21 T cell receptor beta chains from a single sample sequenced in a study of blood T cell repertoires in COVID-19. Clones were read by immunoSEQ multiplex PCR, and TCRdb kept only the in-frame ones, dropping some. Of just over 150,000 clones listed, about 80% were seen once; the top ten hold approximately 0.5%. The sample consisted of peripheral blood. These receptors were obtained from a man aged 55 to 69 with acute or convalescent COVID-19.

V is TRBV6-6 and J is TRBJ2-1; possible D gene TRBD2, 6 bases. Germline CDR1 is MNHNY and CDR2 is SVGAGI (reference sequence). The CDR3 consists of 13 residues. With 5 bases removed from V and 3 bases from J, the gap between germline ends came to 8 bases. As DNA, the CDR3 is TGTGCCAGCAGTCCGGGAGTCTACAATGAGCAGTTCTTC. Translated, it gives CASSPGVYNEQFF.

The rearrangement uses TRBV6-5 and TRBJ1-2; D ambiguous. The CDR3 is 15 amino acids. V was shortened by 2 bases and J by 4 bases, with 14 bases between the two germline ends. Germline lookup yields CDR1 MNHEY and CDR2 SVGAGI. CDR3 sequence: CASSYSPGGGYGYTF. CDR3 coding DNA: TGTGCCAGCAGTTACAGTCCAGGAGGAGGCTATGGCTACACCTTC.

In nucleotides, the CDR3 is TGTGCCAGCAGTCCAAGACAGGGATTCAACTATGGCTACACCTTC. This gives the protein CASSPRQGFNYGYTF. The chain has TRBV27 and TRBJ1-2, with TRBD1 identical over 7 bases. The J segment lost 2 bases and the V segment lost 5 bases, leaving 8 bases of the junction unmatched. The germline CDR1 and CDR2 sequences are MNHEY and SMNVEV (reference sequence). The CDR3 covers 15 residues.

The chain links TRBV10-3 to TRBJ1-2; no firm D call. The CDR3 has 10 amino acids. V was clipped by 6 bases and J by 8 bases, with 7 bases between them. Germline CDR1 and CDR2: ENHRY and SYGVKD. CDR3 DNA: TGTGCCATCAGATCTCTCGGCTACACCTTC. The encoded protein is CAIRSLGYTF.

The chain has TRBV29-1 and TRBJ2-2; perhaps TRBD1 as D (5 bases). The CDR3 has 13 amino acids. The V and J ends lost 4 bases and 4 bases respectively, with 10 bases between them. Germline V gene lookup returns CDR1 SQVTM and CDR2 ANQGSEA. CDR3 bases: TGCAGCGTTGGCAGGGCCAGCACCGGGGAGCTGTTTTTT. It is translated as CSVGRASTGELFF.

The chain is built from TRBV7-9 and TRBJ2-7; D call uncertain. Germline V lookup: CDR1 SEHNR, CDR2 FQNEAQ (reference sequence). Trimming stripped 1 base from V and 0 bases from J, with 4 bases between. This CDR3 comprises 13 residues. CDR3 nucleotides: TGTGCCAGCAGCTTAGACACCTCCTACGAGCAGTACTTC. Encoded protein: CASSLDTSYEQYF.

This clone was seen a handful of times. The gene calls are TRBV13 and TRBJ2-1, with 10 positions matching TRBD2. Germline CDR1 and CDR2: PRHDT and FYEKMQ (reference sequence). The CDR3 contains 13 residues. J gave up 15 bases and V 1 base, and 6 bases lay outside the gene matches. Here the CDR3 reads CASSLVSGRALFF. CDR3 nucleotide sequence: TGTGCCAGCAGCTTAGTAAGCGGGAGGGCCCTGTTCTTC.

The chain recombines TRBV4-3 with TRBJ2-3, with 8 positions matching TRBD2. Germline V CDR1 and CDR2: LGHNA, YSLEER. V lost 6 bases and J lost 5; bases outside the gene matches: 10. The CDR3 has 15 residues. In DNA, the CDR3 is TGCGCCAGCAGTAGGAGTGGCGGGGGGCAAGATACGCAGTATTTT. Its protein is CASSRSGGGQDTQYF.

The V and J genes are TRBV10-3 and TRBJ1-5, with 7 bases identical to TRBD1. Trimming took 2 bases from V and 4 from J; bases not matched to a gene: 5. Germline-derived CDR1 and CDR2 are ENHRY and SYGVKD. This CDR3 has 15 residues. The CDR3 DNA follows: TGTGCCATCAGTGAGGAGGGGGCGAAGAATCAGCCCCAGCATTTT. Encoded protein: CAISEEGAKNQPQHF.

The chain employs TRBV28 and TRBJ1-2, with D perhaps matching TRBD1 (6 bases). The CDR3 is made up of 16 amino acids. In germline, CDR1 is MDHEN, CDR2 SYDVKM. With 5 bases removed from V and 4 bases from J, the gap between germline ends came to 20 bases. The CDR3 spells CASSLENRVLSYGYTF. The DNA of the CDR3 is TGTGCCAGCAGTCTAGAAAACAGGGTATTGAGCTATGGCTACACCTTC.

The J gene is TRBJ2-1, the V gene TRBV24-1; 10 bases match TRBD1. Trimming at V came to 5 bases and at J to 6 bases, leaving 6 bases not matched to a gene. Germline V gives CDR1 KGHDR, CDR2 SFDVKD. The CDR3 runs 15 residues. CDR3 sequence: CATSGSGTGVNEQFF. CDR3 DNA sequence: TGTGCCACCAGTGGCTCTGGGACAGGGGTCAATGAGCAGTTCTTC.

This chain uses TRBV19 with TRBJ2-1, with D possibly being TRBD2 (5 bases). The CDR3 contains 16 residues. Germline V lookup: CDR1 LNHDA, CDR2 SQIVND (reference sequence). V was pared by 2 bases and J by 7 bases, with 18 bases between. CDR3 nucleotides: TGTGCCAGTAGTATAAGGGCGGGCCCCAGAGGGAATGAGCAGTTCTTC. Protein sequence: CASSIRAGPRGNEQFF.

This chain uses TRBV7-2 with TRBJ1-1, with 10 positions matching TRBD1. CDR1 is SGHTA, CDR2 FQGNSA, per germline. After removal of 1 base from V and 10 bases from J, the junction contained 6 bases not matched to a gene. The CDR3 runs to 14 residues. The CDR3 DNA is TGTGCCAGCAGCTTAGGGCCGGGACAGGGGACAGCTTTCTTT. The encoded protein is CASSLGPGQGTAFF.

The rearrangement links TRBV7-2 to TRBJ2-3, with TRBD2 matching 8 bases. Germline CDR1 and CDR2: SGHTA and FQGNSA. The CDR3 has 16 residues. The junction had 11 bases not matched to a gene; V was cut back by 5 bases and J by 4 bases. Here the CDR3 DNA reads TGTGCCAGCAGCGTTTTTAGGGCGGGGGGCGCAGATACGCAGTATTTT. Protein sequence: CASSVFRAGGADTQYF.

This chain links TRBV7-3 with TRBJ1-1; D is undetermined. Germline CDR1 and CDR2: SGHTA and FQGTGA. The germline V and J ends were trimmed by 1 base and 1 base, with 19 bases remaining between them. The CDR3 contains 18 residues. CDR3 nucleotide sequence: TGTGCCAGCAGCTTAAAAGTCAGCGGGTTAGGCGGGAACACTGAAGCTTTCTTT. It encodes CASSLKVSGLGGNTEAFF. The whole variable domain, remainder taken from reference TRBV7-3 and TRBJ1-1, is GAGVSQTPSNKVTEKGKYVELRCDPISGHTALYWYRQSLGQGPEFLIYFQGTGAADDSGLPNDRFFAVRPEGSVSTLKIQRTERGDSAVYLCASSLKVSGLGGNTEAFFGQGTRLTVV.

This clone has just one count. V usage is TRBV20-1 and J usage is TRBJ2-3, with D maybe TRBD2 (5 bases). Looked up from germline, CDR1 is DFQATT and CDR2 is SNEGSKA (reference sequence). The CDR3 sequence is 11 residues long. Trimming took 8 bases from V and 5 from J, leaving 11 bases between them. The CDR3, as DNA: TGCAGTTTCGGGATGGGAGATACGCAGTATTTT. Amino acid sequence: CSFGMGDTQYF.

The chain couples TRBV28 to TRBJ2-1, with 11 nucleotides matching TRBD2. This CDR3 region has 17 residues. The junction had 8 bases not matched to a gene; V was cut back by 6 bases and J by 1 base. Germline CDR1 MDHEN, CDR2 SYDVKM. CDR3 residues: CASRSTSGMASYNEQFF. The CDR3 coding sequence is TGTGCCAGCAGGTCGACTAGCGGGATGGCTTCCTACAATGAGCAGTTCTTC.

The sample holds a few counts of this clone. This chain uses TRBV18 with TRBJ1-2; D call uncertain. In germline, CDR1 is KGHSH, CDR2 LQKENI. CDR3 size: 15 residues. The V end lost 0 bases, the J end lost 3 bases, and 11 bases lay between the germline ends. CDR3 sequence (DNA): TGTGCCAGCTCACCACCGAGGGCCTTCGACTATGGCTACACCTTC. It is translated as CASSPPRAFDYGYTF.

This sequence joins TRBV19 and TRBJ1-5; D unresolved. CDR3 length equals 12 residues. Germline CDR1 LNHDA, CDR2 SQIVND (reference sequence). Trimming removed 11 bases at V and 3 bases at J, with 11 bases between. The CDR3 DNA sequence: TGTGCCGCCTCGAGCTCCAATCAGCCCCAGCATTTT. This sequence encodes CAASSSNQPQHF.

The chain combines TRBV10-3 with TRBJ1-1; 7 bases fit TRBD1. CDR1 and CDR2 (germline): ENHRY, SYGVKD. With V trimmed by 6 bases and J by 0 bases, 13 bases remained unmatched. This CDR3 has 17 residues. The CDR3 loop reads CAISATGMGVMNTEAFF. Here the CDR3 DNA reads TGTGCCATCAGCGCGACAGGGATGGGGGTAATGAACACTGAAGCTTTCTTT.

The chain uses TRBV4-2 and TRBJ2-7; 9 bases align to TRBD1. The CDR3 length is 16 residues. Germline V CDR1 and CDR2: LGHNA, YNFKEQ. Unmatched junction bases numbered 5, after V lost 2 bases and J lost 0 bases. In DNA, the CDR3 is TGTGCCAGCAGCCAATCCGGGACAGGGATCTCCTACGAGCAGTACTTC. Its protein product is CASSQSGTGISYEQYF.